This paragraph covers one TCR beta chain sequence. The antigen remains undetermined. The sample comes from a study of CD8+ T cells in alopecia areata. Study-wide context: Treated patients received severity scores based on the percentage of scalp area affected. Broader study findings: Only a single nonresponder existed, so baseline CD8+ expansion links stay unclear. Expanded CD8+ clones among the top 100, as well as scalp clonality, were significantly decreased by tofacitinib.

Treatment meaning: oral pan-JAK inhibitor, 5-10 mg twice daily. cDNA prepared by RNA extraction and subsequent reverse transcription served as the template for sequencing. Clones were read by immunoSEQ multiplex PCR, and TCRdb kept only the in-frame ones, dropping some. The sample has 200,000 or so clones, about 40% seen once; the top ten hold around 2.8%. The sequencing used CD4+ T cells sorted from blood, collected at approximately week 36, from a patient treated with tofacitinib. The receptor comes from a human donor with alopecia areata.

The CDR3 nucleotides are TGCGCCAGCAGCTTGGCATCGGACGCTTACGAGCAGTACTTC. As protein: CASSLASDAYEQYF. This chain connects TRBV5-1 to TRBJ2-7; D remains unclear. The germline V and J ends were trimmed by 0 bases and 4 bases, with 11 bases remaining between them. The germline CDR1 and CDR2 sequences are SGHRS and YFSETQ. There are 14 residues in the CDR3. The whole variable domain, remainder taken from reference TRBV5-1 and TRBJ2-7, is KAGVTQTPRYLIKTRGQQVTLSCSPISGHRSVSWYQQTPGQGLQFLFEYFSETQRNKGNFPGRFSGRQFSNSRSEMNVSTLELGDSALYLCASSLASDAYEQYFGPGTRLTVT.